Sequencing of this TCR beta chain was carried out in a study of blood T cell repertoires in COVID-19. The method was immunoSEQ multiplex PCR; TCRdb's version includes in-frame clones alone and lacks a portion of them. The repertoire holds over 150,000 clones, around 82% seen once, with 11% to 15% in the top ten. This CDR3 is built from 16 residues. Trimming stripped 3 bases from V and 1 base from J, with 14 bases between. The V gene's germline CDR1 is SGHAT and CDR2 FQNNGV. The rearrangement links TRBV11-2 to TRBJ2-3; possibly TRBD1 for D (6 bases). Sequencing was done on a sample of peripheral blood. The source is a young man with active or convalescent COVID-19. CDR3 nucleotide sequence: TGTGCCAGCAGCTTTGGACAGCCCTTTCGCACAGATACGCAGTATTTT. Translated: CASSFGQPFRTDTQYF. Full variable domain (rest looked up from reference TRBV11-2 and TRBJ2-3): EAGVAQSPRYKIIEKRQSVAFWCNPISGHATLYWYQQILGQGPKLLIQFQNNGVVDDSQLPKDRFSAERLKGVDSTLKIQPAKLEDSAVYLCASSFGQPFRTDTQYFGPGTRLTVL.